This TCR beta chain came from a study of T cell responses to AZD1222 COVID-19 vaccine (TCRdb year 2021). Regarding the study in general: AZD1222 recipients whose second dose came at about 4 weeks and those whose second dose came at about 12 weeks were combined into one group, since spike-specific TCR depth and breadth did not differ between the two schedules. Enrollment into the trials was organized by age into subgroups of 18-55, 56-69 and 70-plus years, and those subgroups contained around 150, 28 and 57 TCR-sequenced participants, respectively. A total of about 230 trial participants underwent TCR sequencing, of whom 207 received two doses of AZD1222 and 26 received two doses of the MenACWY control vaccine. What the research found in general, with its limitations: In the small 56-69-year group, the increase in depth fell short of significance, most likely because of low power. Because no day 14 peak-response samples were available, repertoires were characterized only after the peak T cell response. Only six or seven AZD1222 recipients were SARS-CoV-2 seropositive at baseline, limiting conclusions about previously exposed vaccinees. After two AZD1222 doses, spike-specific TCR breadth and depth were significantly higher than at day 0 and than in MenACWY recipients. Most participants were white British and females outnumbered males, and the authors suggested that clonal diversity may have been underestimated. Nearly half of unique spike-specific TCRs reportedly recognized epitopes outside regions mutated in the B.1.351 and B.1.1.7 variants. The whole spike protein was spanned by vaccine-associated CD4 TCRs, and dominant responses were seen in regions 160-218 and 743-854.

The CDR3 regions of human TCRbeta chains were subjected to immunosequencing. On the study's bioinformatics: Repertoire TCRs were matched against a reference library of SARS-CoV-2-specific TCRs generated with the MIRA antigen-specificity platform. Breadth was defined as the fraction of unique TCRs that were SARS-CoV-2-associated. Depth was defined as the fraction of total T cells that were SARS-CoV-2-associated. Using the MIRA data, each spike-specific TCR was assigned both to the spike region to which the TCR was reactive and to a CD4 or CD8 class. Log10-transformed breadth and depth values were compared by one-way ANOVA with Sidak's multiple comparisons tests. Not all clones reach the TCRdb copy of this immuneACCESS table, which keeps in-frame sequences only. Checked studies attribute under half of the gap to unresolved V genes and leave the rest unexplained. The D gene and trimming were derived from the DNA, and the V and J assignments and clone size from that table. This sample has about 120,000 clones in its table, and around 85% of those were observed once. 2.4% of the sample is taken by the ten largest.

This sample's time point label indicates: baseline before first vaccination. Samples from vaccinated people were obtained from the UK trials COV001 and COV002, which included a single-blind randomized controlled phase 2/3 trial of AZD1222 (ChAdOx1 nCoV-19) in healthy adults. For TCRbeta chain sequencing, PBMC samples from trial participants were taken at day 0 and at day 28 after the second dose. The CDR3 starts with the cysteine, ends with the phenylalanine, and has 15 residues. Only the CDR3 region is kept as DNA, spanning 45 bases read in frame from base 1. V gives up 7 bases and J gives up 3 bases, and the segment between their germline ends measures 16 bases. The germline V gene (reference sequence) yields MNHEY for CDR1 and SMNVEV for CDR2. For this clone: Its antigen remains undetermined. Base qualities are not recorded, but no much larger clone differs from it by a single base.

The sequences come from peripheral blood, collected on day 0 of AZD1222 vaccination. This receptor chain uses TRBV27 and TRBJ2-1; TRBD2 is possibly the D segment (6 matching bases). The receptor's source is an adult in good health. The DNA sequence follows: TGTGCCAGCAAGGTCAATTCGGACTACTACAATGAGCAGTTCTTC. It codes for CASKVNSDYYNEQFF.